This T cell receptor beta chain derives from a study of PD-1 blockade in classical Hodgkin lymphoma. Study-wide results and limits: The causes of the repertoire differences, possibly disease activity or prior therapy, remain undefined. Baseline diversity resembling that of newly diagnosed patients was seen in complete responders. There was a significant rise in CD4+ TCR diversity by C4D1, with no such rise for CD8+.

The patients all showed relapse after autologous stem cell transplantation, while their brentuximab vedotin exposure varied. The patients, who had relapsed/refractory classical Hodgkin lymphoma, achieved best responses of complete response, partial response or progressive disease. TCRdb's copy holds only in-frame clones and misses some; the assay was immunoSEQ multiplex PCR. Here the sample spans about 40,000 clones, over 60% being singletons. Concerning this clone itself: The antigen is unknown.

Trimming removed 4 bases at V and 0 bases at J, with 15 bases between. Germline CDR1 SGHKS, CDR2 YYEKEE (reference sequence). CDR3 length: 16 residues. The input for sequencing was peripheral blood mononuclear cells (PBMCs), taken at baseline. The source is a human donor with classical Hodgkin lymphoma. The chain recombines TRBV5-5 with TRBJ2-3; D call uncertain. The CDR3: CASSPLTALSTDTQYF. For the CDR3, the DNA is TGTGCCAGCAGCCCGTTGACTGCACTCAGCACAGATACGCAGTATTTT.